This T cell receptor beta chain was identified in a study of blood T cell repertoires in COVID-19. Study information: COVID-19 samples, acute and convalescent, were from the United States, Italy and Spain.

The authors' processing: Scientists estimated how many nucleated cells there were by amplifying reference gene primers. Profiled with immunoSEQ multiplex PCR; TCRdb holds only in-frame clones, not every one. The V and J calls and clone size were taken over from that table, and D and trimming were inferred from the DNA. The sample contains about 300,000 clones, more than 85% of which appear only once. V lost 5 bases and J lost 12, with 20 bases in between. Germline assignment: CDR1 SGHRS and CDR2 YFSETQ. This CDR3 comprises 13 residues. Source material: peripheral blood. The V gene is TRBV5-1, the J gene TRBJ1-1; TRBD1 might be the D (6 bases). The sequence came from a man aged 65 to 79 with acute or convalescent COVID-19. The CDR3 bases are TGCGCCAGCAGTTCCGGTGGGGGGGCGCAAACTTTCTTT. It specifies CASSSGGGAQTFF.